Listed here is a single TCR beta chain. Its recognized antigen is unknown. Mismatch with germline at one junction end may stem from a read error. Looking up the germline V gene yields CDR1 MGHDK and CDR2 SYGVNS. Including cysteine and phenylalanine, the CDR3 has 15 amino acids. CDR3 DNA is the only sequence kept; it has 45 bases, read in frame from the first base. Reads for this sample came from an Illumina HiSeq 2000. Multiplex PCR amplification was used to build the TCR beta chain libraries. High-throughput sequencing was used to analyze the amplified TCR beta chain products. TCRdb reprocessed the public reads (quality trimming at Q25 with fastp, clone calling with MiXCR) and kept in-frame beta chains. Merged by CDR3 protein, the rows form single entries marked with the most common genes and DNA. The sample profile shows approximately 230,000 distinct CDR3 sequences; around 35% of them were found once. The ten largest clones represent approximately 4% of the sample.

This sample was taken from a study of breast tumors, draining lymph nodes, adjacent tissues (dated by TCRdb to between 2015 and 2016). Background on the whole study: TCR beta repertoires were compared across tumor, adjacent nontumor tissue and axillary lymph nodes obtained from breast cancer patients. In human breast cancer, the study set out to assess how tumor, surrounding tissue and draining lymph node repertoires relate to one another and whether T cells might be exchanged between them.

Lymph node samples were obtained from the axillary draining lymph nodes of breast cancer patients. Points the paper makes about the study in general: The data were considered consistent with most tumor T cells being derived from the lymph node and subsequently expanding within tumor tissue. Tumors showed preferential V and J gene usage, and their T-cell repertoire diversity fell below that of lymph nodes yet above that of nontumor tissue. Tumor and nontumor tissue repertoires were significantly more similar in luminal-like than in basal-like breast cancer. The conclusion that tumor T cells originate in lymph nodes was presented as consistent with a hypothesis rather than as directly demonstrated.

The chain uses TRBV25-1 and TRBJ1-1; matching of 5 bases hints at TRBD1 as the D gene. Material for sequencing was axillary lymph node tissue. The TCR originated in a female donor with breast cancer. Some clones in this sample may be carry-over from other donors' samples. The DNA reads TGTGCCAACAGTGAAGCAGGGTTTGCTAACACTGAAGCTTTCTTT. This is translated as CANSEAGFANTEAFF.